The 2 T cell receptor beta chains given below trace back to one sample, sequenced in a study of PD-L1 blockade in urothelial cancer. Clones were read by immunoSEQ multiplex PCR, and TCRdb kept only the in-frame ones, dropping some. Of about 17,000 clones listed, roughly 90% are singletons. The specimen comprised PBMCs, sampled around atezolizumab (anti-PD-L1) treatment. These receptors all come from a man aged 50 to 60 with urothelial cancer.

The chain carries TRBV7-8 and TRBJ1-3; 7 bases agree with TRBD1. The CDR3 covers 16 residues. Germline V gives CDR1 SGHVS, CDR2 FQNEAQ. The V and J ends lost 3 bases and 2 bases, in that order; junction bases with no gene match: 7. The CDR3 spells CASSFRQGRPGNTIYF. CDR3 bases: TGTGCCAGCAGCTTCCGACAGGGCCGGCCTGGAAACACCATATATTTT.

CDR3 amino acids: CASSRPGAVGYGYTF. For the CDR3, the DNA is TGTGCCAGTAGTCGGCCAGGGGCTGTAGGCTATGGCTACACCTTC. V usage is TRBV19 and J usage is TRBJ1-2; tentative D call: TRBD1 (6 bases). Germline CDR1 reads LNHDA; CDR2 reads SQIVND (reference sequence). The CDR3 runs to 15 residues. V lost 5 bases, J lost 4 bases, and 17 bases lay in between.